A single sample gave rise to the 27 T cell receptor beta chains below, sequenced in a study of blood T cell repertoires in COVID-19. TCRdb's copy holds only in-frame clones and misses some; the assay was immunoSEQ multiplex PCR. The data show some 250,000 clones, around 88% seen once. Source material: PBMCs or T cells enriched from blood (not recorded which). These receptors were obtained from a man aged 35 to 55 who had recovered from COVID-19.

J is TRBJ2-7 and V is TRBV12-3 or TRBV12-4, with D unresolved. CDR3 length: 12 amino acids. With 5 bases removed from V and 3 bases from J, the gap between germline ends came to 8 bases. The CDR3 loop reads CASSPRLYEQYF. The CDR3 region has the DNA TGTGCCAGCAGTCCTCGACTCTACGAGCAGTACTTC.

The chain links TRBV19 to TRBJ1-5; no firm D call. Trimming pared 7 bases from V and 3 bases from J, leaving 13 bases between. The CDR3 extends over 14 amino acids. From germline, CDR1 is LNHDA and CDR2 SQIVND (reference sequence). Here the CDR3 DNA reads TGTGCCAGTAACGGACTCCAGCACAATCAGCCCCAGCATTTT. This translates into CASNGLQHNQPQHF.

V is TRBV5-5 and J is TRBJ1-6, with a weak D call TRBD1 (6 bases). The germline gives CDR1 SGHKS, CDR2 YYEKEE (reference sequence). The CDR3 totals 16 residues. Trimming shortened V by 5 bases and J by 6 bases, and 18 bases separated the two germline ends. CDR3 residues: CASRQSGTTSNSPLHF. In DNA form, the CDR3 reads TGTGCCAGCAGACAATCCGGGACAACAAGTAATTCACCCCTCCACTTT.

V gene TRBV6-5 combines with J gene TRBJ1-5; possibly TRBD1 for D (6 bases). V was cut by 6 bases and J by 4 bases, with 16 bases left in between. CDR1 and CDR2 (germline): MNHEY, SVGAGI. The CDR3 length is 15 residues. The CDR3: CASSPQGLGNQPQHF. The CDR3 region has the DNA TGTGCCAGCAGCCCACAGGGTTTGGGGAATCAGCCCCAGCATTTT.

CDR3 bases: TGTGCTAGTGGTTTGACCAGTCCAAACTATGGCTACACCTTC. Amino acids: CASGLTSPNYGYTF. V and J are TRBV12-5 and TRBJ1-2; D is unclear. Trimming cost V 2 bases and J 2 bases, with 9 bases left between them. The CDR3 sequence is 14 residues long. Germline lookup yields CDR1 LGHNT and CDR2 FRNRAP.

V usage is TRBV7-8 and J usage is TRBJ1-5; a possible D gene is TRBD1 (6 bases). Germline V gene lookup returns CDR1 SGHVS and CDR2 FQNEAQ. The V end lost 1 base, the J end lost 9 bases, and 16 bases lay between the germline ends. This CDR3 contains 15 residues. The DNA for the CDR3 is TGTGCCAGCAGCTTAGAGAGGGGCGGGGGGCGGCCCCAGCATTTT. Its protein is CASSLERGGGRPQHF.

This chain connects TRBV11-3 to TRBJ2-7; 9 bases align to TRBD1. Germline V gene data show CDR1 as SGHNT and CDR2 as YENEEA. V trimming: 0 bases; J trimming: 3 bases; junction bases outside the gene matches: 6. The CDR3 length is 16 residues. The CDR3 protein is CASSLEGGQGIYEQYF. The CDR3 region has the DNA TGTGCCAGCAGCTTAGAAGGCGGACAGGGGATCTACGAGCAGTACTTC.

V gene TRBV5-4 combines with J gene TRBJ1-2; D remains ambiguous. Germline CDR1 SGHNT, CDR2 YYREEE (reference sequence). CDR3 length equals 15 residues. Trimming left V 0 bases short and J 8 bases short, with 17 bases between. In nucleotides, the CDR3 is TGTGCCAGCAGCTTGGGTCCAGGTTCTCCGTGGGGCTACACCTTC. This sequence encodes CASSLGPGSPWGYTF.

The chain carries TRBV29-1 and TRBJ2-3; 8 positions agree with TRBD2. Germline lookup yields CDR1 SQVTM and CDR2 ANQGSEA. The CDR3 covers 18 residues. With V trimmed by 6 bases and J by 5 bases, 22 bases remained unmatched. CDR3 in amino acids: CSVPRLGTSGSLVDTQYF. In DNA, the CDR3 is TGCAGCGTCCCACGACTCGGTACCAGCGGGAGTTTAGTAGATACGCAGTATTTT.

The chain carries TRBV10-3 and TRBJ2-2; D might be TRBD2 (5 bases). CDR3 length equals 14 residues. Germline CDR1 is ENHRY and CDR2 is SYGVKD. Trimming cost V 6 bases and J 1 base, with 9 bases left between them. CDR3 nucleotide sequence: TGTGCCATCAGCCCACGGGAGAACACCGGGGAGCTGTTTTTT. This sequence encodes CAISPRENTGELFF.

J is TRBJ2-7 and V is TRBV5-1; TRBD2 aligns across 8 bases. CDR3 size: 18 residues. Germline assignment: CDR1 SGHRS and CDR2 YFSETQ. V shed 0 bases and J 3 bases; nucleotides not matched to a gene: 14. CDR3 in DNA: TGCGCCAGCAGCTTGGCGGGAGGGGTTGGTAGTAAACACTACGAGCAGTACTTC. It translates to CASSLAGGVGSKHYEQYF.

The V and J genes are TRBV7-9 and TRBJ1-2; D ambiguous. In germline, CDR1 is SEHNR, CDR2 FQNEAQ (reference sequence). The CDR3 sequence is 12 residues long. The V and J ends lost 4 bases and 10 bases respectively, with 13 bases between them. In DNA, the CDR3 is TGTGCCAGCAGCTCAGGCAGAGTTGCCTACACCTTC. It encodes CASSSGRVAYTF.

V and J are TRBV11-2 and TRBJ2-6; D is uncertain. V was pared by 1 base and J by 0 bases, with 16 bases between. In germline, CDR1 is SGHAT, CDR2 FQNNGV. This CDR3 is built from 19 residues. The CDR3 reads CASSLGSLKTNSGANVLTF. CDR3 DNA: TGTGCCAGCAGCTTAGGGTCCCTTAAAACTAACTCTGGGGCCAACGTCCTGACTTTC.

The chain joins TRBV4-2 to TRBJ2-2; tentative D call: TRBD2 (7 bases). Trimming removed 5 bases at V and 6 bases at J, with 19 bases between. The CDR3 runs 16 residues. Germline lookup yields CDR1 LGHNA and CDR2 YNFKEQ. CDR3 in amino acids: CASSTLSGGSAGELFF. DNA for the CDR3: TGTGCCAGCAGCACCCTTTCGGGGGGCAGTGCCGGGGAGCTGTTTTTT.

This chain uses TRBV7-9 with TRBJ1-2; 8 bases fit TRBD1. Germline values: CDR1 SEHNR, CDR2 FQNEAQ (reference sequence). V trimming: 5 bases; J trimming: 8 bases; junction bases outside the gene matches: 10. This CDR3 is built from 14 residues. The CDR3 sequence: CASSLGQGITGYTF. The CDR3 region has the DNA TGTGCCAGCAGCCTCGGACAGGGTATAACCGGCTACACCTTC.

This chain uses TRBV4-1 with TRBJ1-2; 8 nucleotides line up with TRBD1. CDR1 is MGHRA, CDR2 YSYEKL, per germline. V lost 2 bases to trimming and J lost 5 bases; unmatched junction nucleotides: 7. The CDR3 is 15 residues long. CDR3 amino acids: CASSQIPDRVYGYTF. The CDR3, as DNA: TGCGCCAGCAGCCAAATACCGGACAGGGTGTATGGCTACACCTTC.

V and J are TRBV6-5 and TRBJ1-1; tentatively, D is TRBD1 (5 bases). Germline CDR1 and CDR2: MNHEY and SVGAGI. CDR3 length equals 13 residues. The V end lost 2 bases, the J end lost 5 bases, and 9 bases lay between the germline ends. The CDR3 sequence: CASSYTRGTEAFF. DNA of the CDR3: TGTGCCAGCAGTTACACACGGGGGACTGAAGCTTTCTTT.

The chain uses TRBV7-2 and TRBJ2-1; D is undetermined. The germline gives CDR1 SGHTA, CDR2 FQGNSA. CDR3 size: 16 residues. The V gene lost 0 bases and the J gene lost 3 bases, with 12 bases spanning the gap. This CDR3 reads CASSLAYSNYYNEQFF. CDR3 coding DNA: TGTGCCAGCAGCTTAGCATATAGCAACTACTACAATGAGCAGTTCTTC.

DNA of the CDR3: TGTGCCAGCAGTCTAGTGGCTAATTCACCCCTCCACTTT. It specifies CASSLVANSPLHF. The rearrangement links TRBV12-3 or TRBV12-4 to TRBJ1-6; D unclear. CDR3 length: 13 residues. Deletions cut 5 bases from V and 6 bases from J, with 8 bases between.

V is TRBV11-3 and J is TRBJ1-2; 9 bases fit TRBD1. CDR1 SGHNT and CDR2 YENEEA come from the germline V gene. V gave up 3 bases and J gave up 2 bases; unmatched junction bases: 1. The CDR3 length is 14 residues. CDR3 DNA: TGTGCCAGCAGCTTGGGGACAGGGAACTATGGCTACACCTTC. It yields the protein CASSLGTGNYGYTF.

The chain combines TRBV2 with TRBJ1-2; 7 bases map to TRBD1. This CDR3 region has 14 residues. Germline lookup yields CDR1 SNHLY and CDR2 FYNNEI. The CDR3 DNA follows: TGTGCTCGCTCCGGGACAGTAGCTAACTATGGCTACACCTTC. Its protein is CARSGTVANYGYTF.

The rearrangement uses TRBV27 and TRBJ1-2; 9 bases match TRBD1. Germline CDR1 and CDR2: MNHEY and SMNVEV (reference sequence). The CDR3 consists of 15 residues. Losses at the gene ends were 4 bases for V and 4 bases for J; bases not matched to a gene: 7. CDR3 amino acids: CASSSRPGQGYGYTF. The CDR3 DNA follows: TGTGCCAGCAGTTCCAGACCGGGACAGGGCTATGGCTACACCTTC.

V gene TRBV5-4 combines with J gene TRBJ2-3, with 11 bases matching TRBD2. V was clipped by 4 bases and J by 3 bases; unmatched bases: 4. The CDR3 length is 15 residues. Germline V gene sequence: CDR1 SGHNT, CDR2 YYREEE (reference sequence). CDR3 bases: TGTGCCAGCAGCGGCGGGACTAGCGGTACAGATACGCAGTATTTT. This sequence encodes CASSGGTSGTDTQYF.

This chain joins TRBV11-2 and TRBJ2-1, with D hard to call. Germline loops: CDR1 SGHAT, CDR2 FQNNGV. This CDR3 contains 17 residues. The CDR3 nucleotides read TGTGCGGGTAAAGAATCCCCCAGTTCTAGCTCCTACAATGAGCAGTTCTTC. Translating gives CAGKESPSSSSYNEQFF.

The chain is built from TRBV28 and TRBJ1-1; maybe TRBD1 (5 bases). CDR1 and CDR2 (germline): MDHEN, SYDVKM. Trimming stripped 3 bases from V and 1 base from J, with 9 bases between. The CDR3 contains 14 residues. This chain's CDR3 is CASSFTGRNTEAFF. The CDR3 DNA is TGTGCCAGCAGTTTTACAGGACGGAACACTGAAGCTTTCTTT.

The J gene is TRBJ1-1, the V gene TRBV11-3; D gene unclear. The length of the CDR3 is 14 residues. Germline CDR1 reads SGHNT; CDR2 reads YENEEA. V lost 0 bases to trimming and J lost 5 bases, with 10 bases between them. The CDR3 bases are TGTGCCAGCAGCTTAGATAATTTTTTGACTGAAGCTTTCTTT. This sequence encodes CASSLDNFLTEAFF.

The chain couples TRBV19 to TRBJ1-3; D is unresolved. The CDR3 is made up of 18 amino acids. V dropped 7 bases and J dropped 2 bases, with 24 bases sitting between them. Germline loops: CDR1 LNHDA, CDR2 SQIVND (reference sequence). CDR3 nucleotides: TGTGCCAGTAATCCGTACGGCGACCCGAGGGCCCCTGGAAACACCATATATTTT. It translates to CASNPYGDPRAPGNTIYF.